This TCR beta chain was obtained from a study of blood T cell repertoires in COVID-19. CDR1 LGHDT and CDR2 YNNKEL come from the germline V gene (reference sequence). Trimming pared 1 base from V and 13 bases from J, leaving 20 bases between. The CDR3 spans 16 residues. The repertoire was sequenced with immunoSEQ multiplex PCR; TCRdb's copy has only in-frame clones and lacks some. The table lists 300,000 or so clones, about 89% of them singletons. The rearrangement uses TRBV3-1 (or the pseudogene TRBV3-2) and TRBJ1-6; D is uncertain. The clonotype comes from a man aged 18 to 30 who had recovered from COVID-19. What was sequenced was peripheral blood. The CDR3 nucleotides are TGTGCCAGCAGCCAAGTCTTCGGGTCCCAGCCTATCCCCCTCCACTTT. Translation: CASSQVFGSQPIPLHF.